This is a list of T cell receptor beta chains from one sample in a study of shared T cell receptors in the human thymus. Profiling relied on immunoSEQ multiplex PCR, and the TCRdb table lists in-frame clones only, not all of them. The table shows about 610,000 clones, with approximately 90% occurring only once. The same data also went into a second study, on human thymus T cells.

The sample comprised thymocytes. Receptors originate from a boy in the first two years of life with a congenital heart defect. The CDR3 runs from the conserved cysteine through the conserved F or W. The D gene is left open where the match is weak. Expanded clones are given a class, and other clones once, few, many or no size at all.

>TRBD1|TRBJ2-4|TRBV5-4|.
CASSSQGASKNIQYF
TGTGCCAGCAGCTCTCAGGGGGCCTCCAAAAACATTCAGTACTTC
>TRBD2|TRBJ2-1|TRBV4-2|.
CASSQEVGTCGRDNEQFF
TGTGCCAGCAGCCAAGAAGTTGGGACGTGCGGGAGGGACAATGAGCAGTTCTTC
>.|TRBJ2-7|TRBV4-2|.
CASSQVPNRAYEQYF
TGTGCCAGCAGCCAAGTTCCGAACCGGGCCTACGAGCAGTACTTC
>.|TRBJ2-7|TRBV7-9|.
CASSSSFYEQYF
TGTGCCAGCAGCTCCTCTTTCTACGAGCAGTACTTC
>TRBD1|TRBJ2-7|TRBV5-4|.
CASSSRDRGPSAYF
TGTGCCAGCAGCTCCCGGGACAGGGGGCCCTCGGCGTACTTC
>.|TRBJ2-1|TRBV21-1|.
CASRRLAGDDEQFF
TGTGCCAGCAGGAGACTAGCGGGAGACGATGAGCAGTTCTTC
>TRBD1|TRBJ2-3|TRBV7-2|.
CASSSRVGQGADTQYF
TGTGCCAGCAGCTCCCGGGTGGGACAGGGGGCGGATACGCAGTATTTT
>.|TRBJ1-3|TRBV19|.
CASATRGGNTIYF
TGTGCCAGTGCCACACGAGGGGGAAACACCATATATTTT
>TRBD2|TRBJ2-7|TRBV5-1|.
CASSLVSGGEQYF
TGCGCCAGCAGCTTGGTGAGCGGGGGCGAGCAGTACTTC
>TRBD2|TRBJ2-3|TRBV6-5|.
CASRTSGVTDTQYF
TGTGCCAGCAGGACTAGCGGGGTGACAGATACGCAGTATTTT
>.|TRBJ2-2|TRBV5-4|.
CASSLSGRRAGELFF
TGTGCCAGCAGCTTGTCAGGGAGGAGGGCCGGGGAGCTGTTTTTT
>TRBD2|TRBJ2-5|TRBV27|once
CASSSPGLDSRETQYF
TGTGCCAGCAGTTCCCCCGGACTAGATTCTCGAGAGACCCAGTACTTC
>TRBD1|TRBJ2-2|TRBV7-8|.
CASSLVRQGACTGELFF
TGTGCCAGCAGCTTAGTCCGACAGGGGGCTTGCACCGGGGAGCTGTTTTTT
>TRBD2|TRBJ2-3|TRBV25-1|.
CASSELLAGGKDTQYF
TGTGCCAGCAGTGAACTACTAGCGGGAGGGAAAGATACGCAGTATTTT
>TRBD2|TRBJ2-1|TRBV10-3|.
CAISEFPTSGVLSYNEQFF
TGTGCCATCAGTGAGTTTCCGACTAGCGGGGTTCTCTCCTACAATGAGCAGTTCTTC
>TRBD1|TRBJ1-2|TRBV19|.
CASSVGQGHGYTF
TGTGCCAGTAGCGTAGGACAGGGACATGGCTACACCTTC
>TRBD2|TRBJ2-1|TRBV27|.
CASSLLAGAINEQFF
TGTGCCAGCAGTTTGCTAGCGGGAGCTATAAATGAGCAGTTCTTC
>.|TRBJ2-1|TRBV12-5|.
CASAPGGNEQFF
TGTGCTAGTGCTCCCGGCGGCAATGAGCAGTTCTTC
>.|TRBJ2-2|TRBV30|.
CAWSVLGGRVLTGELFF
TGTGCCTGGAGTGTACTAGGGGGGAGGGTGTTGACCGGGGAGCTGTTTTTT
>.|TRBJ2-7|TRBV6-5|.
CASSYSMPGTYEQYF
TGTGCCAGCAGTTACTCGATGCCGGGAACCTACGAGCAGTACTTC
>TRBD1|TRBJ1-1|TRBV5-1|.
CASSGDRVNTEAFF
TGCGCCAGCAGCGGGGACAGGGTTAATACTGAAGCTTTCTTT
>.|TRBJ2-7|TRBV4-3|.
CASSQDHVKTVGTYEQYF
TGCGCCAGCAGCCAAGATCACGTTAAGACAGTAGGGACCTACGAGCAGTACTTC
>.|TRBJ1-5|TRBV4-2|.
CASSPLGARDQPQHF
TGTGCCAGCAGCCCCCTGGGGGCTCGCGATCAGCCCCAGCATTTT
>TRBD1|TRBJ2-7|TRBV27|.
CASSFGTVMGEQYF
TGTGCCAGCAGTTTCGGGACAGTTATGGGCGAGCAGTACTTC
>.|TRBJ1-4|TRBV27|.
CASSFGGGLPEKLFF
TGTGCCAGCAGTTTTGGGGGGGGGCTCCCAGAAAAACTGTTTTTT
>TRBD1|TRBJ2-5|TRBV30|.
CALHRDSRETQYF
TGTGCCTTGCACCGGGACAGTAGAGAGACCCAGTACTTC
>.|TRBJ2-7|TRBV20-1|.
CSAPGGIQQYF
TGCAGTGCACCCGGAGGAATCCAGCAGTACTTC